The 27 T cell receptor beta chains in this list originate from one sample, sequenced in a study of blood T cell repertoires in COVID-19. Using immunoSEQ multiplex PCR, the repertoire was profiled, and TCRdb retains in-frame clones only, with some absent. The sample has roughly 200,000 clones; about 81% are singletons. The sequencing sample was made of peripheral blood. These receptors were taken from a woman of 80 years or more with COVID-19, enrolled during active disease.

The rearrangement links TRBV5-4 to TRBJ2-2; perhaps TRBD2 as D (5 bases). The CDR3 spans 15 residues. The ends were cut back, 2 bases at V and 0 bases at J, with 8 bases in the middle. Germline CDR1 SGHNT, CDR2 YYREEE (reference sequence). CDR3: CASSFNGANTGELFF. The CDR3 DNA sequence: TGTGCCAGCAGCTTTAACGGGGCGAACACCGGGGAGCTGTTTTTT.

This chain uses TRBV11-2 with TRBJ2-2; 10 bases map to TRBD2. Germline CDR1 SGHAT, CDR2 FQNNGV. Trimming removed 5 bases from V and 4 bases from J; junction bases left unmatched: 7. CDR3 length: 16 amino acids. The CDR3 region is CASSNRTSGLTGELFF. CDR3 coding DNA: TGTGCCAGCAGCAACCGGACTAGCGGTCTCACCGGGGAGCTGTTTTTT.

CDR3 bases: TGTGCCAGCAGCCAAGACCCGCGGGTCTACACAGATACGCAGTATTTT. Protein product: CASSQDPRVYTDTQYF. The rearrangement uses TRBV4-2 and TRBJ2-3; weak D call: TRBD2 (5 bases). The V gene's germline CDR1 is LGHNA and CDR2 YNFKEQ. This CDR3 has 16 amino acids. V lost 0 bases to trimming and J lost 2 bases, with 12 bases between them.

The chain couples TRBV4-1 to TRBJ2-3; 9 positions match TRBD2. CDR3 length equals 17 residues. Germline V lookup: CDR1 MGHRA, CDR2 YSYEKL. V trimming: 0 bases; J trimming: 4 bases; junction bases outside the gene matches: 8. This chain's CDR3 is CASSQDRLAGDADTQYF. As DNA, the CDR3 is TGCGCCAGCAGCCAAGATCGTTTAGCGGGGGACGCAGATACGCAGTATTTT.

V gene TRBV6-5 combines with J gene TRBJ1-1, with 8 bases fitting TRBD1. V was pared by 0 bases and J by 9 bases, with 3 bases of the junction left unmatched. CDR1 MNHEY and CDR2 SVGAGI come from the germline V gene. There are 13 residues in the CDR3. CDR3 DNA sequence: TGTGCCAGCAGTTACTCCAGACAGGGGCAAGCTTTCTTT. Protein sequence: CASSYSRQGQAFF.

The V call is TRBV30, the J call TRBJ1-5; maybe TRBD1 (5 bases). Germline V gene lookup returns CDR1 GTSNPN and CDR2 SVGIG (reference sequence). Trimming took 2 bases from V and 7 from J, leaving 12 bases between them. This CDR3 has 13 residues. CDR3 loop: CAWSPGAGQPQHF. In nucleotides, the CDR3 is TGTGCCTGGAGTCCTGGGGCTGGCCAGCCCCAGCATTTT.

This clone has at least ten counts. The chain couples TRBV4-2 to TRBJ2-1, with TRBD2 as a possible D gene (5 bases). V lost 0 bases and J 7 bases, leaving 16 bases between the germline ends. Looked up from germline, CDR1 is LGHNA and CDR2 is YNFKEQ. The CDR3 runs 16 residues. The CDR3 spells CASSQDRLAPLNEQFF. The CDR3 coding sequence is TGTGCCAGCAGCCAAGATCGGCTAGCCCCCCTAAATGAGCAGTTCTTC.

This chain links TRBV4-3 with TRBJ2-1, with 8 bases aligning to TRBD2. CDR1 is LGHNA, CDR2 YSLEER, per germline. The CDR3 loop spans 14 amino acids. V was clipped by 0 bases and J by 9 bases; unmatched bases: 4. CDR3 in DNA: TGCGCCAGCAGCCAAGAAACTAGCGGTCGTGAGCAGTTCTTC. Residues: CASSQETSGREQFF.

J is TRBJ2-1 and V is TRBV6-5; TRBD2 is a possible D gene (5 bases). CDR3 size: 13 residues. From germline, CDR1 is MNHEY and CDR2 SVGAGI. With 8 bases removed from V and 6 bases from J, the gap between germline ends came to 14 bases. Here the CDR3 reads CASGYERSNEQFF. CDR3 sequence (DNA): TGTGCCAGCGGGTACGAGCGGAGCAATGAGCAGTTCTTC.

This chain connects TRBV18 to TRBJ2-1, with 10 positions matching TRBD1. Germline CDR1 KGHSH, CDR2 LQKENI. The V gene end was trimmed by 6 bases and the J gene end by 7 bases; junction bases not matched to a gene: 12. The CDR3 extends over 16 amino acids. DNA of the CDR3: TGTGCCAGCTCTCCTCTACCGGGACAGGGGAAGAATGAGCAGTTCTTC. As protein: CASSPLPGQGKNEQFF.

The chain couples TRBV25-1 to TRBJ2-2, with D maybe TRBD2 (6 bases). Germline V CDR1 and CDR2: MGHDK, SYGVNS. V was pared by 3 bases and J by 7 bases, with 15 bases between. There are 15 residues in the CDR3. CDR3 protein: CASSDPSVRSGELFF. CDR3 sequence (DNA): TGTGCCAGCAGTGACCCTAGCGTACGAAGCGGGGAGCTGTTTTTT.

This clone has a handful of counts. The gene calls are TRBV2 and TRBJ2-7; TRBD2 might be the D (5 bases). Germline V gene lookup returns CDR1 SNHLY and CDR2 FYNNEI. V was clipped by 6 bases and J by 2 bases, with 17 bases between them. This CDR3 region has 15 residues. The chain's CDR3 is CASSGGPERTYEQYF. CDR3 nucleotides: TGTGCCAGCAGCGGCGGACCCGAGCGGACCTACGAGCAGTACTTC. Full variable domain (rest looked up from reference TRBV2 and TRBJ2-7): EPEVTQTPSHQVTQMGQEVILRCVPISNHLYFYWYRQILGQKVEFLVSFYNNEISEKSEIFDDQFSVERPDGSNFTLKIRSTKLEDSAMYFCASSGGPERTYEQYFGPGTRLTVT.

The chain couples TRBV24-1 to TRBJ1-5; TRBD1 might be the D (5 bases). CDR3 length: 13 residues. The germline V gene encodes CDR1 KGHDR and CDR2 SFDVKD. Deletions cut 9 bases from V and 5 bases from J, with 13 bases between. Written as DNA, the CDR3 is TGTGCCACCGATCGACAGACCCATCAGCCCCAGCATTTT. The encoded protein is CATDRQTHQPQHF.

The table lists this clone with a few counts. The V and J genes are TRBV6-2 or TRBV6-3 and TRBJ2-7; 8 nucleotides line up with TRBD2. Germline lookup yields CDR1 MNHEY and CDR2 SVGEGT. The CDR3 extends over 17 amino acids. Trimming removed 6 bases from V and 1 base from J; junction bases left unmatched: 14. This chain's CDR3 is CASSPGRGGGGSYEQYF. CDR3 nucleotides: TGTGCCAGCAGCCCCGGGAGGGGAGGCGGGGGATCCTACGAGCAGTACTTC.

The chain employs TRBV6-5 and TRBJ2-7; TRBD1 matches at 10 bases. Germline CDR1 is MNHEY and CDR2 is SVGAGI. V lost 2 bases to trimming and J lost 6 bases; unmatched junction nucleotides: 10. The CDR3 contains 16 residues. The CDR3 DNA reads as TGTGCCAGCAGTTACCGGACCCGACAGGGGGCATCCGAGCAGTACTTC. Protein: CASSYRTRQGASEQYF.

The rearrangement uses TRBV13 and TRBJ2-3; TRBD2 aligns across 8 bases. V lost 0 bases and J lost 1; bases outside the gene matches: 3. Germline lookup yields CDR1 PRHDT and CDR2 FYEKMQ (reference sequence). CDR3 length equals 16 residues. CDR3 residues: CASSLGLAVGTDTQYF. In DNA, the CDR3 is TGTGCCAGCAGCTTAGGACTAGCGGTAGGCACAGATACGCAGTATTTT.

The chain employs TRBV4-2 and TRBJ2-7, with D possibly matching TRBD2 (6 bases). This CDR3 spans 15 amino acids. Germline-derived CDR1 and CDR2 are LGHNA and YNFKEQ. Trimming took off 5 bases at V and 4 bases at J, with 18 bases between the two ends. CDR3 DNA: TGTGCCAGCAGCATAGGGGCATCTAGCGAGTACGAGCAGTACTTC. It specifies CASSIGASSEYEQYF.

This chain uses TRBV19 with TRBJ1-1; 9 bases line up with TRBD1. The CDR3 runs to 18 residues. Germline CDR1 LNHDA, CDR2 SQIVND (reference sequence). Germline trimming cut 5 bases from V and 0 bases from J; bases unmatched to any gene: 13. The CDR3 sequence: CASSSHYRDRAVNTEAFF. The CDR3 coding sequence is TGTGCCAGTAGTTCACACTACCGGGACAGGGCTGTGAACACTGAAGCTTTCTTT.

V usage is TRBV12-1 and J usage is TRBJ2-5; TRBD2 is taken as the D call from the table, unchecked against the DNA. TRBV12-1 constitutes a pseudogene. The CDR3 loop spans 18 amino acids. CDR3 sequence: CASSADSGRVPKGETQYF. CDR3 nucleotides: TGTGCCAGCAGCGCCGATAGCGGGAGGGTCCCCAAGGGAGAGACCCAGTACTTC.

V is TRBV6-2 or TRBV6-3 and J is TRBJ1-2, with 8 bases that match TRBD1. Germline lookup yields CDR1 MNHEY and CDR2 SVGEGT. The CDR3 sequence is 15 residues long. After removal of 5 bases from V and 8 bases from J, the junction contained 13 bases not matched to a gene. CDR3 protein: CASSTTRQGIMGYTF. The CDR3 bases are TGTGCCAGCAGTACTACCAGACAGGGGATTATGGGCTACACCTTC.

The rearrangement joins TRBV7-8 to TRBJ1-6; D may be TRBD1 (5 bases). CDR3 length: 20 residues. Trimming took off 5 bases at V and 0 bases at J, with 23 bases between the two ends. CDR1 is SGHVS and CDR2 is FQNEAQ in the germline V gene. Here the CDR3 reads CASSDPGNLWASSYNSPLHF. In DNA form, the CDR3 reads TGTGCCAGCAGCGATCCAGGGAATCTCTGGGCGAGCTCCTATAATTCACCCCTCCACTTT.

CDR3 sequence: CATSRGQGPEFPEEAFF. In DNA form, the CDR3 reads TGTGCCACCAGCAGGGGACAGGGCCCAGAATTCCCGGAAGAAGCTTTCTTT. This chain joins TRBV15 and TRBJ1-1, with TRBD1 matching over 9 bases. Germline CDR1 LNHNV, CDR2 YYDKDF (reference sequence). This CDR3 has 17 amino acids. After removal of 3 bases from V and 8 bases from J, the junction contained 16 bases not matched to a gene. Together with reference TRBV15 and TRBJ1-1, the CDR3 gives the full variable domain: DAMVIQNPRYQVTQFGKPVTLSCSQTLNHNVMYWYQQKSSQAPKLLFHYYDKDFNNEADTPDNFQSRRPNTSFCFLDIRSPGLGDTAMYLCATSRGQGPEFPEEAFFGQGTRLTVV.

The chain combines TRBV19 with TRBJ1-4, with a tentative D call TRBD1 (6 bases). CDR1 is LNHDA, CDR2 SQIVND, per germline (reference sequence). The CDR3 is 16 amino acids. Between the trimmed V and J ends, which lost 2 bases and 7 bases, there was a span of 17 bases. CDR3: CASSITARRGGEKLFF. DNA for the CDR3: TGTGCCAGTAGTATAACTGCGCGCAGGGGTGGTGAAAAACTGTTTTTT. The full variable domain, completed using reference TRBV19 and TRBJ1-4, is DGGITQSPKYLFRKEGQNVTLSCEQNLNHDAMYWYRQDPGQGLRLIYYSQIVNDFQKGDIAEGYSVSREKKESFPLTVTSAQKNPTAFYLCASSITARRGGEKLFFGSGTQLSVL.

This clone occurred a few times. This chain connects TRBV28 to TRBJ2-7; possible D gene TRBD1, 7 bases. Germline CDR1 reads MDHEN; CDR2 reads SYDVKM. The CDR3 runs 15 residues. V lost 5 bases and J 0 bases, leaving 14 bases between the germline ends. The CDR3 nucleotides are TGTGCCAGCAGTCCGCGGGACAGATACTCCTACGAGCAGTACTTC. Protein sequence: CASSPRDRYSYEQYF.

V gene TRBV24-1 combines with J gene TRBJ2-2; D is ambiguous. The germline V and J ends were trimmed by 0 bases and 1 base, with 5 bases remaining between them. CDR3 length: 15 residues. Germline V gene data show CDR1 as KGHDR and CDR2 as SFDVKD. The CDR3 DNA follows: TGTGCCACCAGTGATTTGGCAGGGAACACCGGGGAGCTGTTTTTT. It specifies CATSDLAGNTGELFF.

This clone has only a few counts. The V and J genes are TRBV24-1 and TRBJ1-2; 7 bases are a match to TRBD1. The CDR3 length is 13 residues. J was trimmed by 3 bases and V by 8 bases; bases with no gene match: 5. The V gene's germline CDR1 is KGHDR and CDR2 SFDVKD. The CDR3 coding sequence is TGTGCCACCAAGGGGGCGAAGGACTATGGCTACACCTTC. Its protein product is CATKGAKDYGYTF.

This rearrangement joins TRBV30 to TRBJ1-5; D not resolved. This CDR3 has 18 residues. Germline V lookup: CDR1 GTSNPN, CDR2 SVGIG (reference sequence). Trimming cost V 2 bases and J 1 base, with 21 bases left between them. The CDR3 loop reads CAWSRGRVRIKSNQPQHF. The CDR3 DNA follows: TGTGCCTGGAGTCGCGGGAGGGTAAGAATTAAGAGCAATCAGCCCCAGCATTTT.